This T cell receptor beta chain was profiled in a study of metastatic and nonmetastatic thyroid tumors. Background on the study: For malignant and benign thyroid patients, tumor or nodule tissue and blood were the sources whose repertoires were compared.

The study, taken as a whole, reports: Patients with malignant thyroid tumors reportedly had significantly higher TCR beta diversity than those with benign nodules, in blood and tumor.

This clone was picked up a small number of times. The antigen is unknown. TCRdb reassembled clones from the PCR reads with MiXCR. Here the sample spans roughly 8,700 clones, roughly 30% being singletons. Not a single patient had been given any form of treatment at any point before undergoing thyroid surgery. The sequenced sample consisted of tumor tissue. This clonotype was obtained from a female donor with papillary thyroid cancer or a benign thyroid nodule (not recorded which). Some clones in this sample may be carry-over from other donors' samples.

DNA for the CDR3: TGTGCCAGCAGAGGAGGGTACGAGCAGTACTTC. This translates into CASRGGYEQYF. This chain joins TRBV27 and TRBJ2-7, with D maybe TRBD2 (6 bases). Germline CDR1 and CDR2: MNHEY and SMNVEV (reference sequence). The germline V and J ends were trimmed by 6 bases and 4 bases, with 7 bases remaining between them. The CDR3 length is 11 residues.